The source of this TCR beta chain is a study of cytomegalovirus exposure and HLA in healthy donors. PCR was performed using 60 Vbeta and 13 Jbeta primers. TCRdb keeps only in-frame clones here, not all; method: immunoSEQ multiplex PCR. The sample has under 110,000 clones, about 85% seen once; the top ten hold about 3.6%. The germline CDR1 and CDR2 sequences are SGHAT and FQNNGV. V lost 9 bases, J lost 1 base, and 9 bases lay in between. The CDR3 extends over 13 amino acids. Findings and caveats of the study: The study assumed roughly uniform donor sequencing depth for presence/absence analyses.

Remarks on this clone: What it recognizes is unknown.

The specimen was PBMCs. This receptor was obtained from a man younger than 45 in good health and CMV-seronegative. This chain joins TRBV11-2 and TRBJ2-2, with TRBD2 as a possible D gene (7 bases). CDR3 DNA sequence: TGTGCCAGTAGGGGGGGGAACACCGGGGAGCTGTTTTTT. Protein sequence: CASRGGNTGELFF.